Below, 29 T cell receptor beta chains from the same sample are listed, as sequenced in a study of blood T cell repertoires in COVID-19. The data were produced by immunoSEQ multiplex PCR, yet TCRdb's version contains in-frame clones alone and is incomplete. The sample includes 350,000 or so clones, 89% of them seen just once. The sample comprised peripheral blood. These receptors all stem from a woman aged 55-70 years with COVID-19, enrolled during active disease.

With regard to this clone: It is unclear where the CDR3 begins or ends on the DNA, so no DNA is shown, and the CDR3 is as TCRdb lists it. The rearrangement joins TRBV21-1 to TRBJ1-3. TRBV21-1 is noted as a pseudogene. Counting both end residues, the CDR3 totals 17 amino acids. This CDR3 is CASRKTWGGGSGNTIYF.

This clone occurred a few times. This chain uses TRBV7-2 with TRBJ1-3; D remains ambiguous. The ends were cut back, 1 base at V and 4 bases at J, with 8 bases in the middle. The germline gives CDR1 SGHTA, CDR2 FQGNSA. This CDR3 has 14 residues. The CDR3 spells CASSLVNTGNTIYF. The DNA for the CDR3 is TGTGCCAGCAGCTTAGTAAACACAGGAAACACCATATATTTT.

The chain employs TRBV19 and TRBJ2-5; D is perhaps TRBD1 (6 bases). The CDR3 totals 14 residues. Trimming removed 7 bases at V and 3 bases at J, with 15 bases between. Germline V gene lookup returns CDR1 LNHDA and CDR2 SQIVND (reference sequence). DNA for the CDR3: TGTGCCAGTAAAGACAGGCCAGGAGAAGAGACCCAGTACTTC. Its protein product is CASKDRPGEETQYF.

This rearrangement joins TRBV27 to TRBJ2-7; 8 positions agree with TRBD1. J lost 1 base, V lost 6 bases, and 11 bases had no gene match. Germline lookup yields CDR1 MNHEY and CDR2 SMNVEV (reference sequence). There are 16 residues in the CDR3. The CDR3 spells CASSLSGQGLSYEQYF. The CDR3 DNA reads as TGTGCCAGCAGCTTAAGCGGACAGGGCCTTTCCTACGAGCAGTACTTC.

V usage is TRBV5-5 and J usage is TRBJ2-2; no firm D call. The V gene's germline CDR1 is SGHKS and CDR2 YYEKEE (reference sequence). Between the trimmed V and J ends, which lost 0 bases and 3 bases, there was a span of 9 bases. The CDR3 is made up of 15 amino acids. The CDR3 DNA follows: TGTGCCAGCAGCTTGGTAGCTAGAGACACCGGGGAGCTGTTTTTT. This encodes CASSLVARDTGELFF.

This clone was recorded a few times. The DNA for the CDR3 is TGTGCCAGCAGCCAAGTAGGGGGACAGGGAAATTCACCCCTCCACTTT. This translates into CASSQVGGQGNSPLHF. The rearrangement uses TRBV3-1 (or the pseudogene TRBV3-2) and TRBJ1-6; 9 bases match TRBD1. CDR1 and CDR2 from the germline V gene are LGHDT and YNNKEL (reference sequence). Trimming at V came to 1 base and at J to 7 bases, leaving 5 bases not matched to a gene. The length of the CDR3 is 16 residues.

As regards this clone: This sample also contains other DNA sequences that code for the same CDR3. The chain is built from TRBV9 and TRBJ1-2; 7 nucleotides match TRBD1. This CDR3 has 13 amino acids. V shed 0 bases and J 6 bases; nucleotides not matched to a gene: 2. In germline, CDR1 is SGDLS, CDR2 YYNGEE. CDR3 nucleotide sequence: TGTGCCAGCAGCGTAGGGACAGGAGATGGCTACACCTTC. This gives the protein CASSVGTGDGYTF.

The chain combines TRBV2 with TRBJ2-7; 10 bases line up with TRBD2. Per germline, CDR1 SNHLY and CDR2 FYNNEI. With V trimmed by 4 bases and J by 4 bases, 7 bases remained unmatched. There are 15 residues in the CDR3. The CDR3 sequence: CASSGTSGDKYEQYF. Here the CDR3 DNA reads TGTGCCAGCAGTGGCACTAGCGGGGACAAATACGAGCAGTACTTC.

This clone showed up just once. For the CDR3, the DNA is TGCGCCAGCAGCGTCTCGACGGGGGTCACTGAAGCTTTCTTT. It is translated as CASSVSTGVTEAFF. The chain combines TRBV5-1 with TRBJ1-1; D is possibly TRBD1 (5 bases). CDR3 length: 14 amino acids. CDR1 is SGHRS and CDR2 is YFSETQ in the germline V gene. Trimming removed 4 bases from V and 4 bases from J, with 14 bases in between. The full variable domain, completed using reference TRBV5-1 and TRBJ1-1, is KAGVTQTPRYLIKTRGQQVTLSCSPISGHRSVSWYQQTPGQGLQFLFEYFSETQRNKGNFPGRFSGRQFSNSRSEMNVSTLELGDSALYLCASSVSTGVTEAFFGQGTRLTVV.

The rearrangement uses TRBV18 and TRBJ2-1; 10 positions agree with TRBD2. Trimming removed 5 bases from V and 7 bases from J; junction bases left unmatched: 8. The CDR3 totals 15 residues. Germline V gives CDR1 KGHSH, CDR2 LQKENI. CDR3 nucleotides: TGTGCCAGCTCAAGTAGCGGGGGGCCTAGGAATGAGCAGTTCTTC. Protein product: CASSSSGGPRNEQFF.

The V gene is TRBV28, the J gene TRBJ1-2, with TRBD1 matching over 9 bases. The V segment lost 3 bases and the J segment 7 bases; nucleotides outside the gene matches: 9. CDR1 and CDR2 from the germline V gene are MDHEN and SYDVKM. The CDR3 length is 15 residues. The CDR3 nucleotides read TGTGCCAGCAGTTTCCCGCCGGACAGGGGTGGTGGCTACACCTTC. It specifies CASSFPPDRGGGYTF.

The rearrangement links TRBV18 to TRBJ2-7, with 9 bases aligning to TRBD1. The CDR3 consists of 16 residues. The trim removed 0 bases at V and 2 bases at J, leaving 5 bases unmatched. Looked up from germline, CDR1 is KGHSH and CDR2 is LQKENI. The CDR3 protein is CASSPPGQGLTYEQYF. The CDR3, as DNA: TGTGCCAGCTCACCACCGGGACAGGGTCTAACCTACGAGCAGTACTTC.

This rearrangement joins TRBV28 to TRBJ1-6; D possibly corresponds to TRBD1 (6 bases). This CDR3 is 12 amino acids long. V was pared by 7 bases and J by 6 bases, with 7 bases between. The germline CDR1 and CDR2 sequences are MDHEN and SYDVKM. In DNA, the CDR3 is TGTGCCAGCAACAGGGTTAATTCACCCCTCCACTTT. Translated: CASNRVNSPLHF.

This chain uses TRBV5-4 with TRBJ1-4; 8 positions agree with TRBD1. The CDR3 sequence is 14 residues long. V shed 4 bases and J 7 bases; nucleotides not matched to a gene: 6. The germline V gene encodes CDR1 SGHNT and CDR2 YYREEE (reference sequence). Here the CDR3 DNA reads TGTGCCAGCAGCCAGACAGGGGCGGGTGAAAAACTGTTTTTT. Encoded protein: CASSQTGAGEKLFF.

This clone has just a few counts. The V call is TRBV28, the J call TRBJ2-1, with D unclear. CDR3 length equals 12 residues. Germline V gives CDR1 MDHEN, CDR2 SYDVKM. The germline V and J ends were trimmed by 4 bases and 7 bases, with 8 bases remaining between them. This CDR3 reads CASSSTLNEQFF. As DNA, the CDR3 is TGTGCCAGCAGTTCGACTTTAAATGAGCAGTTCTTC.

The V call is TRBV29-1, the J call TRBJ1-3; D is uncertain. Germline assignment: CDR1 SQVTM and CDR2 ANQGSEA. With 7 bases removed from V and 4 bases from J, the gap between germline ends came to 14 bases. This CDR3 has 13 amino acids. CDR3 loop: CSGTEAGGNTIYF. The CDR3 nucleotides read TGCAGCGGTACAGAGGCGGGGGGAAACACCATATATTTT.

V gene TRBV2 combines with J gene TRBJ1-1, with D possibly being TRBD1 (5 bases). This CDR3 has 15 amino acids. Germline-derived CDR1 and CDR2 are SNHLY and FYNNEI. The V gene lost 3 bases and the J gene lost 6 bases, with 17 bases spanning the gap. The CDR3 sequence: CASSDHSQGPPEAFF. The CDR3 nucleotides read TGTGCCAGCAGTGATCATTCCCAGGGTCCCCCTGAAGCTTTCTTT.

This chain connects TRBV7-2 to TRBJ1-2; D is uncertain. Germline V gene sequence: CDR1 SGHTA, CDR2 FQGNSA. The CDR3 extends over 16 amino acids. The germline V and J ends were trimmed by 1 base and 2 bases, with 14 bases remaining between them. The CDR3 region has the DNA TGTGCCAGCAGCTTAGGAGTAACGGTCGGGAACTATGGCTACACCTTC. Amino acids: CASSLGVTVGNYGYTF.

This rearrangement joins TRBV2 to TRBJ2-1, with 7 bases fitting TRBD2. Germline V lookup: CDR1 SNHLY, CDR2 FYNNEI. The CDR3 contains 15 residues. V trimming: 2 bases; J trimming: 7 bases; junction bases outside the gene matches: 8. The chain's CDR3 is CASSETGGTGNEQFF. In nucleotides, the CDR3 is TGTGCCAGCAGTGAAACGGGGGGTACTGGGAATGAGCAGTTCTTC.

The chain has TRBV11-1 and TRBJ1-1; D is ambiguous. Germline CDR1 is SGHAT and CDR2 is FQDESV (reference sequence). V lost 1 base and J 2 bases, leaving 11 bases between the germline ends. The CDR3 runs to 15 residues. The DNA for the CDR3 is TGTGCCAGCAGCTTAGATGGGAGGTCCAACACTGAAGCTTTCTTT. This gives the protein CASSLDGRSNTEAFF.

The V and J genes are TRBV9 and TRBJ1-6, with 7 bases identical to TRBD1. This CDR3 is built from 14 residues. The ends lost 2 bases at V and 5 bases at J; junction bases unmatched: 1. Germline V gene lookup returns CDR1 SGDLS and CDR2 YYNGEE. CDR3 sequence (DNA): TGTGCCAGCAGCGTCGGGACAGATAATTCACCCCTCCACTTT. The encoded protein is CASSVGTDNSPLHF. Based on the CDR3 plus reference TRBV9 and TRBJ1-6, the full variable domain is DSGVTQTPKHLITATGQRVTLRCSPRSGDLSVYWYQQSLDQGLQFLIQYYNGEERAKGNILERFSAQQFPDLHSELNLSSLELGDSALYFCASSVGTDNSPLHFGNGTRLTVT.

The chain carries TRBV3-1 (or the pseudogene TRBV3-2) and TRBJ1-6; weak D call: TRBD1 (6 bases). V was shortened by 5 bases and J by 10 bases, with 12 bases between the two germline ends. Germline CDR1 is LGHDT and CDR2 is YNNKEL (reference sequence). The CDR3 is 13 amino acids. Here the CDR3 reads CASSFTGHSPLHF. The CDR3 bases are TGTGCCAGCAGCTTTACAGGGCACTCACCCCTCCACTTT.

CDR3 nucleotide sequence: TGTGCCAGCAGCTTGGGGACAGGGAGTATGAACACTGAAGCTTTCTTT. Encoded protein: CASSLGTGSMNTEAFF. This chain joins TRBV7-9 and TRBJ1-1; 9 bases are a match to TRBD1. Trimming cost V 3 bases and J 0 bases; bases outside gene matches: 5. The CDR3 sequence is 16 residues long. Germline V gene sequence: CDR1 SEHNR, CDR2 FQNEAQ (reference sequence). Variable domain in full (rest from reference TRBV7-9 and TRBJ1-1): DTGVSQNPRHKITKRGQNVTFRCDPISEHNRLYWYRQTLGQGPEFLTYFQNEAQLEKSRLLSDRFSAERPKGSFSTLEIQRTEQGDSAMYLCASSLGTGSMNTEAFFGQGTRLTVV.

The gene calls are TRBV4-1 and TRBJ2-3; tentative D call: TRBD2 (6 bases). From germline, CDR1 is MGHRA and CDR2 YSYEKL. V shed 1 base and J shed 6 bases, with 8 bases lying between them. The CDR3 consists of 13 residues. CDR3 in DNA: TGCGCCAGCAGCCAAGTAGGGAGGGATACGCAGTATTTT. Translated, it gives CASSQVGRDTQYF.

DNA for the CDR3: TGTGCCACCAGCATACCGGGACTTAACTTCAATGAGCAGTTCTTC. This translates into CATSIPGLNFNEQFF. The chain employs TRBV24-1 and TRBJ2-1; D is perhaps TRBD2 (6 bases). From germline, CDR1 is KGHDR and CDR2 SFDVKD. This CDR3 comprises 15 residues. V was clipped by 7 bases and J by 6 bases, with 18 bases between them.

The chain joins TRBV5-1 to TRBJ2-1; TRBD1 is a possible D gene (5 bases). The CDR3 spans 14 residues. V lost 5 bases and J lost 5, with 14 bases in between. Germline V gene sequence: CDR1 SGHRS, CDR2 YFSETQ. The chain's CDR3 is CASSWTTVNNEQFF. CDR3 coding DNA: TGCGCCAGCAGTTGGACAACTGTCAACAATGAGCAGTTCTTC.

V gene TRBV5-8 combines with J gene TRBJ1-1; D is unclear. The germline gives CDR1 SGHTS, CDR2 YDEGEE. The CDR3 runs 17 residues. V was shortened by 7 bases and J by 4 bases, with 26 bases between the two germline ends. The CDR3 DNA follows: TGTGCCAGCCTTAAAGTCAAAATACTGGGAGGGATCACTGAAGCTTTCTTT. Amino acid sequence: CASLKVKILGGITEAFF.

This clone was seen only once. The chain links TRBV5-1 to TRBJ1-5; 8 bases are a match to TRBD1. Per the germline V gene, CDR1 is SGHRS and CDR2 is YFSETQ. CDR3 length: 16 residues. V lost 2 bases, J lost 6 bases, and 10 bases stayed unmatched. In DNA, the CDR3 is TGCGCCAGCAGCTTTAGGGACAGGAGGGAACGTCAGCCCCAGCATTTT. This codes for CASSFRDRRERQPQHF.

The chain carries TRBV19 and TRBJ1-1, with 7 bases that match TRBD1. CDR1 and CDR2 (germline): LNHDA, SQIVND (reference sequence). V shed 7 bases and J 7 bases; nucleotides not matched to a gene: 15. The CDR3 contains 15 residues. The CDR3 region is CASTMRTGTILEAFF. The DNA of the CDR3 is TGTGCCAGTACCATGAGGACAGGAACCATTCTTGAAGCTTTCTTT.